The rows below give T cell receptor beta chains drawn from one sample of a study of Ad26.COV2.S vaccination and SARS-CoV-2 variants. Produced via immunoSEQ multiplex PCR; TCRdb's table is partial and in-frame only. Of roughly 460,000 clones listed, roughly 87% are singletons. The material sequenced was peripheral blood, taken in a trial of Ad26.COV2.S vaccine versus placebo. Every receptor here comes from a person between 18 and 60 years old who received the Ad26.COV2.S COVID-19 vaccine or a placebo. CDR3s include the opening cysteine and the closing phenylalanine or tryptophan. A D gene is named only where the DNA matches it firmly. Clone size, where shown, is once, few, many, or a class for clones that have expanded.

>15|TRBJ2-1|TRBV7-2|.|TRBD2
TGTGCCAGCAGCTTATCGACTAGCTTCTACAATGAGCAGTTCTTC
CASSLSTSFYNEQFF
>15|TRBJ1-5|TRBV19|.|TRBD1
TGTGCCAGTAGTACCGGGACAGCTAATTATCAGCCCCAGCATTTT
CASSTGTANYQPQHF
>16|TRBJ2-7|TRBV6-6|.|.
TGTGCCAGCAGTTACCAGGGGGGGGTTTCAGGCTACGAGCAGTACTTC
CASSYQGGVSGYEQYF
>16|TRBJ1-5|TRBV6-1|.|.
TGTGCCAGCAGTGAAAGAGGTTACGGGGGCAATCAGCCCCAGCATTTT
CASSERGYGGNQPQHF
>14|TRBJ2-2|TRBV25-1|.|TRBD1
TGTGCCAGCACTCCGGACAGGGCAACCGGGGAGCTGTTTTTT
CASTPDRATGELFF
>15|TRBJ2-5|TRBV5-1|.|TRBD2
TGCGCCAGCAGCAGGACTAGCGGGAACCAAGAGACCCAGTACTTC
CASSRTSGNQETQYF
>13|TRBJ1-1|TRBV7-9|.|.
TGTGCCAGCCGCCTTGGGGTTGGCACTGAAGCTTTCTTT
CASRLGVGTEAFF
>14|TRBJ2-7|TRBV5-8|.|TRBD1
TGTGCCAGCAGCTTGGTTGGGACAGGACGCGAGCAGTACTTC
CASSLVGTGREQYF
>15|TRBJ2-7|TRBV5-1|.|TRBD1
TGCGCCAGCAGCTGGGACAGGGGGAACGGTTACGAGCAGTACTTC
CASSWDRGNGYEQYF
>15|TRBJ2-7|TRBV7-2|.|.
TGTGCCAGCAGCTTATTAGTATCGAGGGGCTACGAGCAGTACTTC
CASSLLVSRGYEQYF
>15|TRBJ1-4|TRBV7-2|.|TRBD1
TGTGCCAGCAGCGACCGACAGGGAGTTCGGGAAAAACTGTTTTTT
CASSDRQGVREKLFF
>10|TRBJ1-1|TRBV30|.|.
TGTGCCTTGGAAAGGACTGAAGCTTTCTTT
CALERTEAFF
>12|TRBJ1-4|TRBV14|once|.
TGTGCCAGCAGCCCGCCGAATGAAAAACTGTTTTTT
CASSPPNEKLFF
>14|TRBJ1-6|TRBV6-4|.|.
TGTGCCAGGCGCCCGGACAAAGATGGTTCACCCCTCCACTTT
CARRPDKDGSPLHF
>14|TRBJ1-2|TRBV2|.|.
TGTGCCAGCAGGCACCAGAAGACCGAGGAGGGCTACACCTTC
CASRHQKTEEGYTF
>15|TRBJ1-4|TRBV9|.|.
TGTGCCAGCAGCGTAGGGGCAAGGGGGGATGAAAAACTGTTTTTT
CASSVGARGDEKLFF
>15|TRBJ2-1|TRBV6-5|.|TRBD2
TGTGCCAGCACTCGCCTAGCGGGAGGCTACAATGAGCAGTTCTTC
CASTRLAGGYNEQFF
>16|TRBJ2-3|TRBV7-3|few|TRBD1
TGTGCCAGCAGCTCCGGACAGGGACCCGGCATGGATACGCAGTATTTT
CASSSGQGPGMDTQYF
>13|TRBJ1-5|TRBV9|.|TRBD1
TGTGCCAGCAGTAAGGGGGCTGGGCAGCCCCAGCATTTT
CASSKGAGQPQHF
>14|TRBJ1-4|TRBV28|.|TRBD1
TGTGCCAGCACCACAGGGGGAACTAATGAAAAACTGTTTTTT
CASTTGGTNEKLFF
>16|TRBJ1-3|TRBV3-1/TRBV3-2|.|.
TGTGCCAGCAGCCCCTCGGGTCCGGCCTCTGGAAACACCATATATTTT
CASSPSGPASGNTIYF
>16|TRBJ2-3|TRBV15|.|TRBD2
TGTGCCACCACCACGGGGGGGGACCTGCTCACAGATACGCAGTATTTT
CATTTGGDLLTDTQYF
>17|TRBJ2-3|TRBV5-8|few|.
TGTGCCAGCAGCTTGGGCCTTCGGGGCTTCAGGGTAGATACGCAGTATTTT
CASSLGLRGFRVDTQYF
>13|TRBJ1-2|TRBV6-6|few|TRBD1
TGTGCCAGCAGTCCGACAGGGAACTATGGCTACACCTTC
CASSPTGNYGYTF
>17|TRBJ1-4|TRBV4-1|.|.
TGCGCCAGCAGCCAAGCGCGGGGAATGGGGTCTAATGAAAAACTGTTTTTT
CASSQARGMGSNEKLFF
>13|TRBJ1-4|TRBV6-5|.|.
TGTGCCAGCGCCCGGGTAGCTAATGAAAAACTGTTTTTT
CASARVANEKLFF
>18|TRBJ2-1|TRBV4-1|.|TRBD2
TGCGCCAGCAGCCAAGTACCCCCACTAGCGGGGACTTACAATGAGCAGTTCTTC
CASSQVPPLAGTYNEQFF
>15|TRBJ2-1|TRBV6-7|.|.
TGTGCCAGCAGTTTCGGGACTGAGGCTCACAATGAGCAGTTCTTC
CASSFGTEAHNEQFF
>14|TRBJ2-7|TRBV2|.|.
TGTGCCAGCAGTGGGCTAGCGACCGCCTACGAGCAGTACTTC
CASSGLATAYEQYF
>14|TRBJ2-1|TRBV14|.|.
TGTGCCAGCAGCCAAGGGGGAGCCTCCATAAGTCAGTTCTTC
CASSQGGASISQFF
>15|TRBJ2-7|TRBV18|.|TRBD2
TGTGCCAGCTCATCGGGACTAGCGGATGCCTACGAGCAGTACTTC
CASSSGLADAYEQYF
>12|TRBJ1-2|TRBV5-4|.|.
TGTGCCAGCAGCTTGAATAACTATGGCTACACCTTC
CASSLNNYGYTF
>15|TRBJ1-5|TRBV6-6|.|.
TGTGCCAGCAGTTCCCCCGACACTAGCAATCAGCCCCAGCATTTT
CASSSPDTSNQPQHF